A single T cell receptor (beta chain) is shown here with its context. It lacks a known antigen. No base qualities exist here, and no much larger clone lies one base off it. The immunoSEQ Assay, a bias-controlled multiplex PCR, was used to amplify TCRbeta CDR3 regions from genomic DNA. As for the original processing: The number of nucleated cells in each sample was estimated from the amplification of reference gene primers within the assay. To quantify the absolute abundance of each unique TCRbeta CDR3 rearrangement, sequence reads were collapsed and filtered. For each sample, productive Simpson clonality was calculated by taking the square root of Simpson's diversity index across productive rearrangements. Here the immuneACCESS table is served through TCRdb, limited to in-frame sequences with V and J called. Missing clones are a known gap in these copies; in checked studies unresolved V genes cover under half, and the rest lacks a known reason. V, J and clone size are those of that table, while D and trimming were read from the DNA. For this sample the table gives about 380,000 clones, of which approximately 77% were detected only once. The ten largest clones capture around 1.1% of the sample.

The data belong to a study of blood T cell repertoires in COVID-19 (dated by TCRdb to 2018 to 2020). Background for the entire study: Samples covering the acute and convalescent phases of COVID-19 were provided by collaborators in the United States, Italy and Spain. The prospective study material was composed of cDNA or gDNA derived from T cells, B-cell-depleted T cells, or PBMCs. Subjects who had been exposed to COVID-19, were actively infected with it, or had recovered from it provided the deeply sampled blood TCRbeta repertoires that made up the dataset. The repertoires were released in a freely available public database intended as a resource for research on the immune response to SARS-CoV-2. Samples came from the ongoing ImmuneRACE study (first 160 participants) plus 1,254 subjects from 6 global collaborators. A de-identified subject ID, COVID-19 status, age in years and sex were almost always included in the sample metadata. Where HLA class I and class II types were available, the types were taken from metadata supplied by the sample provider, not from assay-based typing. What the authors observed across the whole study: How much clinical and demographic metadata was included differed by source and by participant, and the metadata was provided uncurated.

CDR1 and CDR2 were assigned from the germline V gene as MNHEY and SVGAGI. V has 6 bases trimmed and J has 3 bases trimmed; junction bases matching no gene number 6. Counted from cysteine to phenylalanine, this CDR3 has 14 amino acids. Of the read, only the CDR3 DNA is kept; its 42 bases are in frame from base 1. Whole blood was collected in K2EDTA tubes by collaborating institutions according to the institutions' own protocols. For TCRbeta analysis, collaborator samples were shipped as frozen whole blood, as isolated PBMCs, or as DNA extracted from either sample type. The clonotype was recovered from a human donor with acute or convalescent COVID-19. The donor label of this sample is uncertain. This sequence uses TRBV6-5 and TRBJ2-3, with 7 bases matching TRBD2. Sequences were obtained from peripheral blood. The CDR3 amino acid sequence is: CASRNRLATDTQYF. The sequenced DNA is TGTGCCAGCAGGAACCGACTAGCTACAGATACGCAGTATTTT.